The 8 T cell receptor beta chains in this list originate from one sample, sequenced in a study of PD-1 blockade in classical Hodgkin lymphoma. Brentuximab vedotin exposure varied among the patients, all of whom had relapsed after autologous stem cell transplantation. The protocol was immunoSEQ multiplex PCR, while the TCRdb copy is restricted to in-frame clones and leaves out a portion. The sample has 35,000 or so clones, around 70% seen once; the top ten hold 13% to 15%. Sequenced material: peripheral blood mononuclear cells (PBMCs), taken before the second cycle of nivolumab. The receptor set was obtained from a human donor with classical Hodgkin lymphoma.

In this sample, this clone is medium-sized (0.01 to 0.1%). V and J are TRBV7-8 and TRBJ2-7, with D perhaps matching TRBD2 (5 bases). Per the germline V gene, CDR1 is SGHVS and CDR2 is FQNEAQ. This CDR3 contains 15 residues. V was trimmed by 1 base and J by 4 bases, leaving 14 bases between them. CDR3 DNA sequence: TGTGCCAGCAGCTTAGATCGTGCGGGCGTGTACGAGCAGTACTTC. It translates to CASSLDRAGVYEQYF.

For the CDR3, the DNA is TGTGCCAGCACTACAAAGGGGTCAGGGCCCCATGGCTACACCTTC. Amino acid sequence: CASTTKGSGPHGYTF. The chain carries TRBV6-5 and TRBJ1-2; weak D call: TRBD1 (5 bases). CDR1 MNHEY and CDR2 SVGAGI come from the germline V gene. This CDR3 comprises 15 residues. V was cut by 7 bases and J by 6 bases, with 21 bases left in between.

The V call is TRBV28, the J call TRBJ2-1; no firm D call. The V gene's germline CDR1 is MDHEN and CDR2 SYDVKM. This CDR3 is built from 11 residues. V was clipped by 2 bases and J by 8 bases, with 4 bases between them. The CDR3 sequence: CASSLLHEQFF. DNA of the CDR3: TGTGCCAGCAGTTTACTCCATGAGCAGTTCTTC.

This clone has just a few counts. The chain couples TRBV19 to TRBJ2-3, with D tentatively TRBD1 or TRBD2 (5 bases each). V lost 4 bases to trimming and J lost 2 bases, with 10 bases between them. The germline V gene encodes CDR1 LNHDA and CDR2 SQIVND (reference sequence). The CDR3 loop spans 14 amino acids. CDR3 sequence: CASSRDGHTDTQYF. The CDR3 nucleotides read TGTGCCAGTAGTAGGGACGGACACACAGATACGCAGTATTTT.

The chain carries TRBV27 and TRBJ2-3, with 10 bases lining up with TRBD1. CDR1 and CDR2 (germline): MNHEY, SMNVEV (reference sequence). V trimming: 1 base; J trimming: 3 bases; junction bases outside the gene matches: 19. The CDR3 length is 21 residues. In nucleotides, the CDR3 is TGTGCCAGCAGTTTATTGTCTGCTTGGAAATTCGGGACAGGGGAAACAGATACGCAGTATTTT. It specifies CASSLLSAWKFGTGETDTQYF.

The chain recombines TRBV5-5 with TRBJ1-2; 8 bases match TRBD1. This CDR3 comprises 13 residues. CDR1 and CDR2 (germline): SGHKS, YYEKEE (reference sequence). With V trimmed by 4 bases and J by 4 bases, 3 bases remained unmatched. CDR3 bases: TGTGCCAGCAGCATACAGGGGGTCTATGGCTACACCTTC. It codes for CASSIQGVYGYTF.

The chain recombines TRBV7-8 with TRBJ1-2; no firm D call. Trimming shortened V by 2 bases and J by 1 base, and 2 bases separated the two germline ends. The CDR3 covers 12 residues. CDR1 is SGHVS and CDR2 is FQNEAQ in the germline V gene. In nucleotides, the CDR3 is TGTGCCAGCAGCTTATATAACTATGGCTACACCTTC. The encoded protein is CASSLYNYGYTF.

The V call is TRBV4-3, the J call TRBJ2-3, with D possibly called TRBD1 or TRBD2 (5 bases each). Germline V gene data show CDR1 as LGHNA and CDR2 as YSLEER. The CDR3 has 16 residues. Trimming took 4 bases from V and 2 from J, leaving 16 bases between them. CDR3 amino acids: CASSPAHGATTDTQYF. CDR3 coding DNA: TGCGCCAGCAGCCCCGCCCACGGGGCCACCACAGATACGCAGTATTTT.